The source of this T cell receptor beta chain is a study of early T cells in non-severe SARS-CoV-2 infection (dated by TCRdb to the early 2020s). For the wider study: Bulk RNA from unsorted whole blood was used for TCR sequencing, so alpha and beta chains could not be paired. Broad study findings and their caveats: VDJdb matching was skewed toward anti-spike CD8 responses and likely underestimated virus-specific expansions, missing private and CD4 specificities.

Here V drops 2 bases and J drops 0 bases, and the junction holds 11 bases not matched to any gene. The germline V gene (reference sequence) yields DFQATT for CDR1 and SNEGSKA for CDR2. The CDR3 spans 19 residues, from the cysteine through the phenylalanine. CDR3 DNA only is kept here, 57 bases in frame from base 1. This clonotype was observed a few times. The antigen it binds to is not known. Per-base qualities were not stored, and no clone one base away is much larger. A case-control design nested within a healthcare worker cohort in London, UK, was used, with weekly nasopharyngeal swab PCR tests and blood sampling performed. Healthcare workers were enrolled in the week of the UK lockdown, from 23 to 31 March 2020, and were followed every week for up to 16 weeks. Libraries came from 5' RACE. The reads were generated on a NextSeq 500. The TCR library protocol attached unique molecular identifiers to individual cDNA molecules to correct for sequencing error and PCR bias. Both TCR alpha and beta chains were sequenced, and tight co-correlation was observed between alpha and beta sequence abundances in each sample. Concerning the study's data processing: Decombinator V4 was used to annotate TCR sequences for V gene, J gene and CDR3. Expanded TCRs were defined as changing significantly between any two time points under a Poisson model with p below 0.0001. TCR abundances were normalised to the total number of TCRs sequenced in each sample and reported as counts per million. TRAV1-2 paired with TRAJ12, TRAJ20 or TRAJ33 defined MAIT TCRs, while TRAV10 paired with TRAJ18 defined iNKT TCRs. VDJdb, accessed 1 November 2021, was searched for CMV, EBV and SARS-CoV-2 annotated TCRs, excluding TCRs annotated for multiple antigens. TCRdb's own reprocessing of the public reads used fastp at Q25 and MiXCR and kept productive beta chains. Rows matching on CDR3 protein sequence are summarized as one entry with the most common DNA and genes. Here the V and J calls rest on TCRdb's processing, not on the authors' analysis. This sample lists approximately 110,000 distinct CDR3 sequences; about 15% were detected once. About a fifth of the sample goes to the ten largest clones.

Sequencing was done on a sample of whole blood. This clonotype was sampled from an adult who was a healthcare worker with PCR-confirmed SARS-CoV-2 infection or an uninfected control (not recorded which). The V gene is TRBV20-1 and the J gene is TRBJ1-6; TRBD1 agrees with 9 junctional bases. The DNA sequence is as follows: TGCAGTGCTAGATTAGGGGCGACAGGGGGAAGCTCCTATAATTCACCCCTCCACTTT. Its product reads: CSARLGATGGSSYNSPLHF.